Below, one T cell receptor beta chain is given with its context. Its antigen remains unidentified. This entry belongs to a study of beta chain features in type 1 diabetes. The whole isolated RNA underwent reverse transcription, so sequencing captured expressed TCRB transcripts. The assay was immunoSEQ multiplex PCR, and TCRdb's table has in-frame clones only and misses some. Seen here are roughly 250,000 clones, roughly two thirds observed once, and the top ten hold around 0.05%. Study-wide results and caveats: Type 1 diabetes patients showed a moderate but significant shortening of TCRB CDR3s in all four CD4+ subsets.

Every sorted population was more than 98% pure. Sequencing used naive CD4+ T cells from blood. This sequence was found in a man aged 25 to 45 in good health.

Here the CDR3 reads CSVERPGRETQYF. CDR3 DNA sequence: TGCAGCGTTGAAAGGCCCGGGAGGGAGACCCAGTACTTC. V usage is TRBV29-1 and J usage is TRBJ2-5, with 7 bases identical to TRBD2. The J segment lost 5 bases and the V segment lost 2 bases, leaving 5 bases of the junction unmatched. Germline loops: CDR1 SQVTM, CDR2 ANQGSEA. The CDR3 contains 13 residues.